These 10 T cell receptor beta chains were sequenced from one sample in a study of radiation and T cells in renal cell carcinoma. TCRdb's copy holds only in-frame clones and misses some; the assay was immunoSEQ multiplex PCR. Among about 86,000 clones, around four fifths were seen once, and the ten largest hold around 9.1%. Time point meaning: blood 4 weeks post-SBRT, at nephrectomy. Indicated treatment: 15 Gy SBRT to primary tumor, nephrectomy 4 weeks later. This sample comprised blood, obtained from a patient whose treatment included radiotherapy and nephrectomy. These receptors were obtained from a man between 45 and 60 years old with renal cell carcinoma.

V gene TRBV6-5 combines with J gene TRBJ2-7; 8 bases line up with TRBD2. J lost 5 bases, V lost 0 bases, and 9 bases had no gene match. Per germline, CDR1 MNHEY and CDR2 SVGAGI. This CDR3 contains 16 residues. Here the CDR3 reads CASSYSITGGVHEQYF. CDR3 bases: TGTGCCAGCAGTTACTCGATCACGGGAGGGGTCCACGAGCAGTACTTC.

The V gene is TRBV30, the J gene TRBJ1-5; D is undetermined. V dropped 3 bases and J dropped 0 bases, with 6 bases sitting between them. The germline CDR1 and CDR2 sequences are GTSNPN and SVGIG (reference sequence). The CDR3 spans 13 residues. Written as DNA, the CDR3 is TGTGCCTGGAGCGGTAGTAGCAATCAGCCCCAGCATTTT. Translation gives CAWSGSSNQPQHF. Combining the CDR3 with reference TRBV30 and TRBJ1-5 gives the whole variable domain SQTIHQWPATLVQPVGSPLSLECTVEGTSNPNLYWYRQAAGRGLQLLFYSVGIGQISSEVPQNLSASRPQDRQFILSSKKLLLSDSGFYLCAWSGSSNQPQHFGDGTRLSIL.

A few counts support this clone. The chain combines TRBV5-4 with TRBJ1-2; D ambiguous. Germline V gene lookup returns CDR1 SGHNT and CDR2 YYREEE (reference sequence). This CDR3 is 14 amino acids long. Trimming stripped 4 bases from V and 7 bases from J, with 17 bases between. The CDR3 nucleotides are TGTGCCAGCAGCCCCCCGGGATGGGTCTTTGGCTACACCTTC. This sequence encodes CASSPPGWVFGYTF. Full variable domain (rest looked up from reference TRBV5-4 and TRBJ1-2): ETGVTQSPTHLIKTRGQQVTLRCSSQSGHNTVSWYQQALGQGPQFIFQYYREEENGRGNFPPRFSGLQFPNYSSELNVNALELDDSALYLCASSPPGWVFGYTFGSGTRLTVV.

This chain links TRBV14 with TRBJ2-1, with D unresolved. The V end was cut by 3 bases, the J end by 6 bases, with 12 bases between. Germline values: CDR1 SGHDN, CDR2 FVKESK. There are 14 residues in the CDR3. The CDR3 reads CASSQPTIPNEQFF. The CDR3 DNA follows: TGTGCCAGCAGCCAGCCGACAATCCCCAATGAGCAGTTCTTC.

The chain is built from TRBV5-5 and TRBJ2-5; the D is unclear. CDR3 size: 16 residues. V lost 0 bases and J 5 bases, leaving 17 bases between the germline ends. From germline, CDR1 is SGHKS and CDR2 YYEKEE (reference sequence). For the CDR3, the DNA is TGTGCCAGCAGCTTGGGTACACCTACCCCGTGGGAGACCCAGTACTTC. It yields the protein CASSLGTPTPWETQYF.

This clone was detected only a few times. The CDR3 coding sequence is TGTGCCTTGAGACTAGCGGGAGGTGAGACCCAGTACTTC. Protein sequence: CALRLAGGETQYF. V usage is TRBV30 and J usage is TRBJ2-5; TRBD2 matches at 13 bases. The germline V gene encodes CDR1 GTSNPN and CDR2 SVGIG (reference sequence). J was trimmed by 5 bases and V by 7 bases; bases with no gene match: 4. The CDR3 has 13 residues.

V usage is TRBV10-1 and J usage is TRBJ2-7; 8 bases agree with TRBD2. CDR3 length: 14 residues. Germline CDR1 is WNHNN and CDR2 is SYGVQD (reference sequence). V lost 8 bases to trimming and J lost 1 base; unmatched junction nucleotides: 7. Written as DNA, the CDR3 is TGCGCCAGCTCGAGCGGGAGAAGGTCCTACGAGCAGTACTTC. It encodes CASSSGRRSYEQYF.

The J gene is TRBJ1-1, the V gene TRBV7-9; no definite D call. The V gene's germline CDR1 is SEHNR and CDR2 FQNEAQ (reference sequence). CDR3 size: 15 residues. V lost 1 base and J 1 base, leaving 10 bases between the germline ends. The CDR3 sequence is CASSLGGFANTEAFF. The CDR3 DNA follows: TGTGCCAGCAGCTTAGGTGGCTTCGCGAACACTGAAGCTTTCTTT.

A note on this clone: Other DNA sequences in the same sample also yield this CDR3. The DNA for the CDR3 is TGTGCCAGTAGTATAGGAGGGTACGAGCAGTACTTC. Encoded protein: CASSIGGYEQYF. The gene calls are TRBV19 and TRBJ2-7, with a weak D call TRBD2 (5 bases). The CDR3 spans 12 residues. Trimming took 1 base from V and 4 from J, leaving 5 bases between them. Germline CDR1 LNHDA, CDR2 SQIVND (reference sequence).

This chain connects TRBV4-3 to TRBJ2-5; a weak D match, TRBD2 (5 bases). The V and J ends lost 0 bases and 9 bases respectively, with 14 bases between them. Germline V gene sequence: CDR1 LGHNA, CDR2 YSLEER. The CDR3 spans 14 residues. The CDR3 nucleotides are TGCGCCAGCAGCCAAGATTCGGGCCGGCGGGCCCAGTACTTC. Its protein is CASSQDSGRRAQYF.